One sample yielded the 2 T cell receptor beta chains listed below, sequenced in a study of blood T cell repertoires in COVID-19. Sequencing used immunoSEQ multiplex PCR; TCRdb keeps in-frame clones, though not all of them. The sample yields more than 350,000 clones, 70% to 90% seen once. The sequenced material came from peripheral blood. Source of these receptors: a woman younger than 45 with COVID-19, enrolled during active disease.

The chain uses TRBV4-1 and TRBJ1-5, with a possible D match to TRBD1 (5 bases). This CDR3 is 17 amino acids long. V dropped 0 bases and J dropped 0 bases, with 12 bases sitting between them. The germline V gene has CDR1 MGHRA and CDR2 YSYEKL. For the CDR3, the DNA is TGCGCCAGCAGCCAAGATGGTCGGGGGATTAGCAATCAGCCCCAGCATTTT. As protein: CASSQDGRGISNQPQHF.

CDR3 amino acids: CATKRTGVPNQPQHF. The CDR3 region has the DNA TGTGCCACCAAGAGGACAGGCGTTCCCAATCAGCCCCAGCATTTT. The chain recombines TRBV15 with TRBJ1-5, with 7 bases lining up with TRBD1. The J segment lost 3 bases and the V segment lost 7 bases, leaving 9 bases of the junction unmatched. From germline, CDR1 is LNHNV and CDR2 YYDKDF (reference sequence). CDR3 length: 15 amino acids.